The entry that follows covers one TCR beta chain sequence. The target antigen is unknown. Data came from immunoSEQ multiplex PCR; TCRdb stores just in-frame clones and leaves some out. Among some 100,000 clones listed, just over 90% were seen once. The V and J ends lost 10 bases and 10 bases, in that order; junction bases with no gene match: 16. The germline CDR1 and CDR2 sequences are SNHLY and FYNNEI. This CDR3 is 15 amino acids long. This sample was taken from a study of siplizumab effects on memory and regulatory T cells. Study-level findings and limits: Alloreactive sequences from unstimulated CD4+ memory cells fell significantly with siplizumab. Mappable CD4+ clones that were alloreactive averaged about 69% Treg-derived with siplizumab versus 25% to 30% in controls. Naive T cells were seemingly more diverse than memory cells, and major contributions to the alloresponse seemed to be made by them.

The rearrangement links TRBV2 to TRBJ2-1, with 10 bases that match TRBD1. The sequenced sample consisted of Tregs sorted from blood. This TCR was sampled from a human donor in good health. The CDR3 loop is CATPPGQGREWEQFF. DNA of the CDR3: TGTGCCACCCCCCCGGGACAGGGGAGAGAGTGGGAGCAGTTCTTC.